Listed below are T cell receptor beta chains from one sample, sequenced in a study of shared clonotypes between healthy human individuals. TCRdb keeps only in-frame clones here, not all; method: immunoSEQ multiplex PCR. The data contain hundreds of thousands of clones, more than 95% of them singletons. Material: naive CD4+ T cells sorted from blood. Every receptor here comes from a woman younger than 45 in good health. CDR3s include the opening cysteine and the closing phenylalanine or tryptophan. The D gene is left open where the match is weak. Size values are once, few and many counts, or a class for expanded clones, and some rows have none.

v_gene	j_gene	abundance	d_gene	CDR3nt	CDR3aa
TRBV5-8	TRBJ1-2	-	-	TGTGCCAGCAGCTTGGCCTTGGGGAGCCGCAACCTTTTCTATGGCTACACCTTC	CASSLALGSRNLFYGYTF
TRBV6-5	TRBJ1-1	once	-	TGTGCCAGCAGTTTTACAGTGAACACTGAAGCTTTCTTT	CASSFTVNTEAFF
TRBV4-1	TRBJ1-5	-	-	TGCGCCAGCAGCCAAACAGTCATCCTCCGGGGGTATTCGAATCAGCCCCAGCATTTT	CASSQTVILRGYSNQPQHF
TRBV6-1	TRBJ1-5	-	-	TGTGCCAGCAGTGACCAGTATAGCAATCAGCCCCAGCATTTT	CASSDQYSNQPQHF
TRBV11-3	TRBJ2-2	-	-	TGTGCCAGCAGCTTAACGAACACCGGGGAGCTGTTTTTT	CASSLTNTGELFF
TRBV7-9	TRBJ2-7	-	TRBD1	TGTGCCAGCAGCTTAATTAGGGGGCTCTCAGGGGAGCAGTACTTC	CASSLIRGLSGEQYF
TRBV19	TRBJ1-2	-	TRBD1	TGTGCCAGTAGGACAATGGGGGACAGGGATTTTCGAGGGAACTATGGCTACACCTTC	CASRTMGDRDFRGNYGYTF
TRBV6-1	TRBJ2-3	once	-	TGTGCCAGCAGTGAAGGTTGGAGCACAGATACGCAGTATTTT	CASSEGWSTDTQYF
TRBV10-3	TRBJ2-1	-	TRBD1	TGTGCCATCAGTGACGGGACAGGGTATAATGAGCAGTTCTTC	CAISDGTGYNEQFF
TRBV5-4	TRBJ2-2	-	TRBD1	TGTGCCAGCAGCTACAACAGGGGGACCGGGGAGCTGTTTTTT	CASSYNRGTGELFF
TRBV27	TRBJ1-1	-	-	TGTGCCAGCAGCTATGAGGGACACCGGAGGGGGGCTTTCTTT	CASSYEGHRRGAFF
TRBV7-9	TRBJ2-5	-	TRBD2	TGTGCCAGCAGCTTACCTAGCGGGAGAGAGACCCAGTACTTC	CASSLPSGRETQYF
TRBV5-5	TRBJ2-3	-	-	TGTGCCAGCAGCCGTGGAAGGGGAAACTCAGATACGCAGTATTTT	CASSRGRGNSDTQYF
TRBV5-1	TRBJ2-3	-	-	TGCGCCAGCAGCTTAGGGAAAAACACAGATACGCAGTATTTT	CASSLGKNTDTQYF
TRBV10-3	TRBJ2-1	-	TRBD1	TGTGCCATAAACGACAGGGCCAATGAGCAGTTCTTC	CAINDRANEQFF
TRBV6-5	TRBJ1-2	-	TRBD1	TGTGCCAGCAGGTCGGGACAGGGGGGCCACTATGGCTACACCTTC	CASRSGQGGHYGYTF
TRBV29-1	TRBJ1-1	-	-	TGCAGCGTAAGACAGAGCGAAGCTTTCTTT	CSVRQSEAFF
TRBV28	TRBJ2-7	-	TRBD2	TGTGCCAGCAGTTTACTAGCGGCTAGCTCCTACGAGCAGTACTTC	CASSLLAASSYEQYF
TRBV19	TRBJ2-7	-	TRBD1	TGTGCCAGTAGTGCTAGACAGGGCGAGCAGTACTTC	CASSARQGEQYF
TRBV6-6	TRBJ2-7	-	TRBD1	TGTGCCAGCAGTTTCGGACAGGACAAGTACGAGCAGTACTTC	CASSFGQDKYEQYF
TRBV19	TRBJ1-5	-	-	TGTGCCAGTAAAGAGGGGATGGATCAGCCCCAGCATTTT	CASKEGMDQPQHF
TRBV29-1	TRBJ1-2	-	-	TGCAGCGCTCCCAGGTCCTATGGCTACACCTTC	CSAPRSYGYTF
TRBV30	TRBJ2-5	-	TRBD2	TGTGCCTGGAACCCGGGTCTGGCGGGAGTGGGGGAGACCCAGTACTTC	CAWNPGLAGVGETQYF
TRBV10-3	TRBJ2-3	-	-	TGTGCCGCCGGCGGGCTCACAGATACGCAGTATTTT	CAAGGLTDTQYF
TRBV7-9	TRBJ1-2	-	-	TGTGCCAGCAGCCCGGGGGGAGACCGTCGGTATGGCTACACCTTC	CASSPGGDRRYGYTF
TRBV11-2	TRBJ1-5	-	-	TGTGCCAGCAGCTATGACTTCTCCAGGGGCGGACAGCCCCAGCATTTT	CASSYDFSRGGQPQHF
TRBV6-5	TRBJ1-1	-	-	TGTGCCAGCAGTTACTCGGCGCCTGCCGAAGCTTTCTTT	CASSYSAPAEAFF
TRBV6-1	TRBJ2-1	-	TRBD2	TGTGCCAGCAATTGGCGGGAGGGGGGAAATGAGCAGTTCTTC	CASNWREGGNEQFF
TRBV27	TRBJ2-3	-	TRBD2	TGTGCCAGCAGTTTATACACGGGAGGAGGCACAGATACGCAGTATTTT	CASSLYTGGGTDTQYF
TRBV28	TRBJ1-2	-	TRBD1	TGTGCCAGCAGCTACCCCGACAGGGACTATGGCTACACCTTC	CASSYPDRDYGYTF
TRBV27	TRBJ1-2	-	-	TGTGCCAGCAGTTATCGCCCAGGGATTGTCACCTTC	CASSYRPGIVTF
TRBV30	TRBJ2-2	-	-	TGTGCCTGGAGGGCAGGCGGGAACACCGGGGAGCTGTTTTTT	CAWRAGGNTGELFF
TRBV5-1	TRBJ1-2	-	TRBD1	TGCGCCAGCAGCTACGGGACAGGGAACGGCTACACCTTC	CASSYGTGNGYTF
TRBV4-1	TRBJ2-7	-	TRBD2	TGCGCCAGCAGCCTTCTACCTGGACTAGCGGGAGTCTCCTACGAGCAGTACTTC	CASSLLPGLAGVSYEQYF
TRBV7-8	TRBJ2-4	-	-	TGTGCCAGCAGCTTAGCGCGAAGCCAGGGAAACATTCAGTACTTC	CASSLARSQGNIQYF
TRBV5-1	TRBJ2-1	-	-	TGCGCCAGCAGCTTGGTTGACGAGCAGTTCTTC	CASSLVDEQFF
TRBV9	TRBJ1-5	-	-	TGTGCCAGCAGCGTGACCGCAGGCAATCAGCCCCAGCATTTT	CASSVTAGNQPQHF
TRBV9	TRBJ2-1	-	-	TGTGCCAGCAGCGCCCGACAGGGAGGTGAGCAGTTCTTC	CASSARQGGEQFF
TRBV5-1	TRBJ2-2	once	-	TGCGCCAGCAGCTTGGAAGGGCCCACCGGGGAGCTGTTTTTT	CASSLEGPTGELFF
TRBV28	TRBJ1-5	-	-	TGTGCCAGCAGGGAAAGAGGGGGTAGTAATCAGCCCCAGCATTTT	CASRERGGSNQPQHF
TRBV19	TRBJ1-5	-	TRBD1	TGTGCCAGTAACCCGACAGGGGAATATCAGCCCCAGCATTTT	CASNPTGEYQPQHF
TRBV4-2	TRBJ1-3	-	-	TGTGCCAGCAGCCAAGATTGGGCAGGGAGTTTCTCTGGAAACACCATATATTTT	CASSQDWAGSFSGNTIYF
TRBV27	TRBJ2-5	once	-	TGTGCCAGCAGTTTGGCCCTCCAAGAGACCCAGTACTTC	CASSLALQETQYF
TRBV10-3	TRBJ1-4	few	-	TGTGCCATCAGCCCCGGGGGTGAAAAACTGTTTTTT	CAISPGGEKLFF
TRBV5-5	TRBJ2-7	-	-	TGTGCCAGCAGCTTGGTGGAAAACGAGCAGTACTTC	CASSLVENEQYF
TRBV27	TRBJ2-5	-	TRBD2	TGTGCCAGCAGTCGAAAACTAGCGGGGGACCAAGAGACCCAGTACTTC	CASSRKLAGDQETQYF
TRBV7-9	TRBJ2-5	-	TRBD1	TGTGCCAGCAGCCCGCCGCGGACAGGTGGCCAAGAGACCCAGTACTTC	CASSPPRTGGQETQYF
TRBV6-1	TRBJ2-3	-	TRBD2	TGTGCCAGCAGTGTCGCGGGAGTCACAGATACGCAGTATTTT	CASSVAGVTDTQYF
TRBV29-1	TRBJ2-3	-	-	TGCAGCGTAGGGAGCACAGATACGCAGTATTTT	CSVGSTDTQYF
TRBV9	TRBJ2-7	-	-	TGTGCCAGCAGCCCCTTCGCCATGAGCTCCTACGAGCAGTACTTC	CASSPFAMSSYEQYF
TRBV30	TRBJ1-2	-	-	TGTGCCTGGAGTGGCCAAAGGCCAGGAGGCTACACCTTC	CAWSGQRPGGYTF
TRBV18	TRBJ1-1	-	-	TGTGCCAGCTCACGGAGTACAGGGTATGTCACTGAAGCTTTCTTT	CASSRSTGYVTEAFF
TRBV6-5	TRBJ2-7	-	TRBD1	TGTGCCAGCAGTCCCTTGGGACAGGTCGTTTACGAGCAGTACTTC	CASSPLGQVVYEQYF
TRBV5-6	TRBJ2-3	-	-	TGTGCCAGCAGCTTGGTGGATACGCAGTATTTT	CASSLVDTQYF
TRBV5-6	TRBJ2-3	-	TRBD2	TGTGCCAGCAGCTTGGGGGGGGGAGTGGGCGGGACAGATACGCAGTATTTT	CASSLGGGVGGTDTQYF